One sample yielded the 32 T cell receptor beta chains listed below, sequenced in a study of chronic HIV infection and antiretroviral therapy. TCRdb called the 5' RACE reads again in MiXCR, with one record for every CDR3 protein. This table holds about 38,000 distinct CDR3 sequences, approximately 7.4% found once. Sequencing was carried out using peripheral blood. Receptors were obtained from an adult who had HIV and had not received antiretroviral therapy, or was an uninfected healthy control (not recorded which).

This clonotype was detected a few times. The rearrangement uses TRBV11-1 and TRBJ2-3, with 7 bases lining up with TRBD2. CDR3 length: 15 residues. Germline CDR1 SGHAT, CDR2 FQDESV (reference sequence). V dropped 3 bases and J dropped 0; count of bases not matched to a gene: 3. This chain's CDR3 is CASSLQLASTDTQYF. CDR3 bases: TGTGCCAGCAGCTTGCAACTAGCGAGCACAGATACGCAGTATTTT.

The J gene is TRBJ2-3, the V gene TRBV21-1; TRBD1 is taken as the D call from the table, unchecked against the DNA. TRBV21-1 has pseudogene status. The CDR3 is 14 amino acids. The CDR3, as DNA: TGTGCCAGCACCCACAGGGGGCACGCAGATACGCAGTATTTT. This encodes CASTHRGHADTQYF.

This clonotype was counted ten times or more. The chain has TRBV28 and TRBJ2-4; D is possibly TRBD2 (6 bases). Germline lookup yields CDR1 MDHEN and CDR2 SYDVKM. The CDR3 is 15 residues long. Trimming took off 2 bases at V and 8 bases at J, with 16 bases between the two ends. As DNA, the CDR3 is TGTGCCAGCAGTTTACGAGGAGGGGCCGGCGACATTCAGTACTTC. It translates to CASSLRGGAGDIQYF.

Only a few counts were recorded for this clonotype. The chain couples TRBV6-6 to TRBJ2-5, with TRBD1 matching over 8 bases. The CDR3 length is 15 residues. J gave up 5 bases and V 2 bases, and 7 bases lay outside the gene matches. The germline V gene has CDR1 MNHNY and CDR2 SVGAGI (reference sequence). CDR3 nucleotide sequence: TGTGCCAGCAGTTACGGACAGGGCTTGTTCGAGACCCAGTACTTC. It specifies CASSYGQGLFETQYF.

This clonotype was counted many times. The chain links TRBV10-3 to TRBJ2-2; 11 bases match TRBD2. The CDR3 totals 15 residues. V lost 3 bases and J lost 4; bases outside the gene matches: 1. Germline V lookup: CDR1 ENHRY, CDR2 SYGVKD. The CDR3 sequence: CAISDGLAGTGELFF. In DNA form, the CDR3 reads TGTGCCATCAGTGACGGACTAGCGGGCACCGGGGAGCTGTTTTTT.

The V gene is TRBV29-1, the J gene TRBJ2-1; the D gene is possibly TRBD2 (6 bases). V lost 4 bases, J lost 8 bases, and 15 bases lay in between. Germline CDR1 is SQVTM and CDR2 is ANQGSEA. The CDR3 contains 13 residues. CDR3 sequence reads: CSVATTGGDEQFF. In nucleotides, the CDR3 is TGCAGCGTTGCTACCACAGGAGGGGATGAGCAGTTCTTC.

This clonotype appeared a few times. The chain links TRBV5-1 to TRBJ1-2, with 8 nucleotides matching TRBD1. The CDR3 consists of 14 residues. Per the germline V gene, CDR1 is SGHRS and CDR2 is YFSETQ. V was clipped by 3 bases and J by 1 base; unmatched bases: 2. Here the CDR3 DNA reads TGCGCCAGCAGCTCGACAGGGGATAACTATGGCTACACCTTC. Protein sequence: CASSSTGDNYGYTF.

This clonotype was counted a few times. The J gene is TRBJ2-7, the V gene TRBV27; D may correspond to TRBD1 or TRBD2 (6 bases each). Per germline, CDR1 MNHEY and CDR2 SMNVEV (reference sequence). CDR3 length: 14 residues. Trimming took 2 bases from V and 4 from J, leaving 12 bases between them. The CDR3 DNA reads TGTGCCAGCAGTTTACGGGGGCTTTTGTACGAGCAGTACTTC. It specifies CASSLRGLLYEQYF.

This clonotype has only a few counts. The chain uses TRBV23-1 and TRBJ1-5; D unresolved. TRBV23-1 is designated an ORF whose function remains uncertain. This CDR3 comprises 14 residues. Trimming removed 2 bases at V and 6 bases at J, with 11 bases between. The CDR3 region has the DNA TGCGCCAGCAGTCAACCCGTCCATTCTCAGCCCCAGCATTTT. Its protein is CASSQPVHSQPQHF.

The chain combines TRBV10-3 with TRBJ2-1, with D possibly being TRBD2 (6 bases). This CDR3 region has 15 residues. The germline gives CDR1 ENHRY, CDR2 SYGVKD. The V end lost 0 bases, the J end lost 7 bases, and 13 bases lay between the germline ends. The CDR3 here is CAISESTMGGNEQFF. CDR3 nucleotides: TGTGCCATCAGTGAGTCGACTATGGGGGGAAATGAGCAGTTCTTC.

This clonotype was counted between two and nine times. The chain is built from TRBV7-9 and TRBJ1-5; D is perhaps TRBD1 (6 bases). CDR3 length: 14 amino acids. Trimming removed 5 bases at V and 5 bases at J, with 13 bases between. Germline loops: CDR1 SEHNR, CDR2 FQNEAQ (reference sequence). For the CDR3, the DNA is TGTGCCAGCAGCCTCCAGGACAGAGATCAGCCCCAGCATTTT. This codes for CASSLQDRDQPQHF.

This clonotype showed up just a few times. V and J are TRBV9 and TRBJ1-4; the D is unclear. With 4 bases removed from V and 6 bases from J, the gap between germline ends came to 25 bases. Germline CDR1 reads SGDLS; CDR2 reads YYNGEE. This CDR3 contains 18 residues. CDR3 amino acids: CASSPLERVSYFDEKLFF. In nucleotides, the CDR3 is TGTGCCAGCAGCCCCCTCGAGAGGGTATCATACTTTGATGAAAAACTGTTTTTT.

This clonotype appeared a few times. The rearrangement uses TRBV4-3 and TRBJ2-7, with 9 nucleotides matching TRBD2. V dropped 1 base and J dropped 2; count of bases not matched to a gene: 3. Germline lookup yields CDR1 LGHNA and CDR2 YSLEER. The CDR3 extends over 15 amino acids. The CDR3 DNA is TGCGCCAGCAGCCAAGCCCCTAGCGGGACCTACGAGCAGTACTTC. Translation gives CASSQAPSGTYEQYF.

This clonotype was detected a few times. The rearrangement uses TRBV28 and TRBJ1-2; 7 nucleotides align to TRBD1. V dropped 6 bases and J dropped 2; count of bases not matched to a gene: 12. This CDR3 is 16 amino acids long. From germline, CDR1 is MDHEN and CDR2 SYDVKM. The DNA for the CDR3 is TGTGCCAGCAGCCGAGAAACAGGGGTCTTGAACTATGGCTACACCTTC. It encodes CASSRETGVLNYGYTF.

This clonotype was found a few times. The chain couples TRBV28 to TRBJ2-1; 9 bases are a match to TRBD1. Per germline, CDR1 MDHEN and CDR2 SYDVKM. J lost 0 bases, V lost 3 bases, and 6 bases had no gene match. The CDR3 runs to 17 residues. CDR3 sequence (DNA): TGTGCCAGCAGTTTCCCCAGACAGGGGGGCTCCTACAATGAGCAGTTCTTC. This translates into CASSFPRQGGSYNEQFF.

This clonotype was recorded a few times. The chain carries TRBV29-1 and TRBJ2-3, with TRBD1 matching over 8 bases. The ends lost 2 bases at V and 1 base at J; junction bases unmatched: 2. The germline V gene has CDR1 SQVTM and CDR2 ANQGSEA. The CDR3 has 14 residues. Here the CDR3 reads CSVEPGQGTDTQYF. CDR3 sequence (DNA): TGCAGCGTTGAACCGGGACAGGGCACAGATACGCAGTATTTT.

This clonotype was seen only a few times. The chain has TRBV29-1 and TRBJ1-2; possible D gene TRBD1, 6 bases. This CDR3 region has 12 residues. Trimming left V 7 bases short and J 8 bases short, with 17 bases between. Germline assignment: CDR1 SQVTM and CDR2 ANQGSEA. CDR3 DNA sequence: TGCAGCGCAGAAGGGGGGGCGAAGGGCTACACCTTC. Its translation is CSAEGGAKGYTF.

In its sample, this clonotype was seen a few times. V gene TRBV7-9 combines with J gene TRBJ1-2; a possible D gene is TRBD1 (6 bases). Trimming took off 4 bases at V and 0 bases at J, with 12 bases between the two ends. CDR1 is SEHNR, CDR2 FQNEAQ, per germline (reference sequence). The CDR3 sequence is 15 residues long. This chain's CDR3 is CASSSRQVTNYGYTF. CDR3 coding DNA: TGTGCCAGCAGCTCCCGACAGGTCACTAACTATGGCTACACCTTC.

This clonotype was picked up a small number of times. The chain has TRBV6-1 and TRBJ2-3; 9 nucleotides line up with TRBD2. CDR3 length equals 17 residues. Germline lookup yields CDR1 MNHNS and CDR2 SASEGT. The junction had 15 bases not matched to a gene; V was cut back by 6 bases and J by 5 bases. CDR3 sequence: CASRNYSGSLLEDTQYF. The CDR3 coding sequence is TGTGCCAGCAGAAACTATAGCGGGAGTCTTCTCGAAGATACGCAGTATTTT.

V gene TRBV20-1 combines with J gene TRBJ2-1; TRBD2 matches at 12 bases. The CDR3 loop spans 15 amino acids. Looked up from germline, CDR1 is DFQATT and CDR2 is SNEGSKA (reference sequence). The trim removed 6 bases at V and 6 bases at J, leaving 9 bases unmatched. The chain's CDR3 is CSADGLAGRVNEQFF. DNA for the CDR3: TGCAGTGCAGATGGACTAGCGGGACGTGTCAATGAGCAGTTCTTC.

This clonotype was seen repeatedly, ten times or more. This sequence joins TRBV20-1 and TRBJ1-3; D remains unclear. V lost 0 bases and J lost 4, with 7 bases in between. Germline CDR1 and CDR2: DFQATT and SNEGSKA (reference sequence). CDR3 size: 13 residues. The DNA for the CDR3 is TGCAGTGCTAGAGATCTATCCGGAAACACCATATATTTT. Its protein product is CSARDLSGNTIYF.

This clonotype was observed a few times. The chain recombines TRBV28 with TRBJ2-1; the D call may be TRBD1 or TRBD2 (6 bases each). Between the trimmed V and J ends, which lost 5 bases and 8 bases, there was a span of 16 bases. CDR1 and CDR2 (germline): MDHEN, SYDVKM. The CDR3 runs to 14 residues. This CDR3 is CASSPAWGADEQFF. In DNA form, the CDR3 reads TGTGCCAGCAGTCCAGCTTGGGGGGCGGATGAGCAGTTCTTC.

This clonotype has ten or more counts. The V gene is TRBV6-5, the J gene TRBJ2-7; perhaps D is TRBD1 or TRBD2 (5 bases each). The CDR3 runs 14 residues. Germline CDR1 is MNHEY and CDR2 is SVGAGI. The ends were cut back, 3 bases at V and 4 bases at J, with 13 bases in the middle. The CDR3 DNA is TGTGCCAGCAGTTATATGGGACGCCTGTACGAGCAGTACTTC. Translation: CASSYMGRLYEQYF.

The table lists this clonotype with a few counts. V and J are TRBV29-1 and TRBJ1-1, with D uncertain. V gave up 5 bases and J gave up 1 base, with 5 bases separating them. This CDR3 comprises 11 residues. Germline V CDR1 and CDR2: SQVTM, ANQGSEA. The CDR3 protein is CSVYRNTEAFF. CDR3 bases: TGCAGCGTTTATCGGAACACTGAAGCTTTCTTT.

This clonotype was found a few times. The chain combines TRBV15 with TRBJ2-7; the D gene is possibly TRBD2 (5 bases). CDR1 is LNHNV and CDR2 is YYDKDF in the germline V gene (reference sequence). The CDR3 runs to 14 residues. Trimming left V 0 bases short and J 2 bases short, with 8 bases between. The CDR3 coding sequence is TGTGCCACCAGCAGAGATACCGGGACCTACGAGCAGTACTTC. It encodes CATSRDTGTYEQYF.

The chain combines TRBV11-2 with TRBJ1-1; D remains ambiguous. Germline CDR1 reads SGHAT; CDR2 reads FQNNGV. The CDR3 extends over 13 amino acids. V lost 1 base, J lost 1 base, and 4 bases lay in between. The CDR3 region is CASSLGSNTEAFF. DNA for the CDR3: TGTGCCAGCAGCTTAGGTTCGAACACTGAAGCTTTCTTT.

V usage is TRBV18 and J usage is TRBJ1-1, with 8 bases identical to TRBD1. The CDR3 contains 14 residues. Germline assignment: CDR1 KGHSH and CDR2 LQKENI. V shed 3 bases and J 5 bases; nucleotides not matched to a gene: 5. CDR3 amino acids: CASSPQGARTEAFF. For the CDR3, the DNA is TGTGCCAGCTCACCTCAGGGGGCCAGGACTGAAGCTTTCTTT.

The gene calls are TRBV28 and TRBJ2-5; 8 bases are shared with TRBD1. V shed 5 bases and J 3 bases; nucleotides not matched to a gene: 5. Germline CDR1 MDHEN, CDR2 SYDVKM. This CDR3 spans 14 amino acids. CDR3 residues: CASSRQGMEETQYF. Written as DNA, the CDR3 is TGTGCCAGCAGTCGACAGGGGATGGAAGAGACCCAGTACTTC. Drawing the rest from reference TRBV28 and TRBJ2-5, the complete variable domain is DVKVTQSSRYLVKRTGEKVFLECVQDMDHENMFWYRQDPGLGLRLIYFSYDVKMKEKGDIPEGYSVSREKKERFSLILESASTNQTSMYLCASSRQGMEETQYFGPGTRLLVL.

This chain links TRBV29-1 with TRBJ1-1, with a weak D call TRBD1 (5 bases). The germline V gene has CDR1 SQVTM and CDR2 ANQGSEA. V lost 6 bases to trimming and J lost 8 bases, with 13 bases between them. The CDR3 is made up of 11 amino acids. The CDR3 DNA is TGCAGCGTAGCCGACAGCTTGGAAGCTTTCTTT. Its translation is CSVADSLEAFF.

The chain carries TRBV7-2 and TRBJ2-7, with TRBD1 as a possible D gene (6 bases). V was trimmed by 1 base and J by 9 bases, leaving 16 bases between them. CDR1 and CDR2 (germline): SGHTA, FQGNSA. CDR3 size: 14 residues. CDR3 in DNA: TGTGCCAGCAGCTTAGTTAAGGGGGACGTTCGGCAGTACTTC. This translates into CASSLVKGDVRQYF.

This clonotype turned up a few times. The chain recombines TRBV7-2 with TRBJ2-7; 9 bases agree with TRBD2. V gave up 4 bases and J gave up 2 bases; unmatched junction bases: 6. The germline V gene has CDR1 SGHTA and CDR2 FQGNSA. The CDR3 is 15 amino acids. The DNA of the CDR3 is TGTGCCAGCAGCTCCATAGCGGGGGCGGCCTACGAGCAGTACTTC. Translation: CASSSIAGAAYEQYF.

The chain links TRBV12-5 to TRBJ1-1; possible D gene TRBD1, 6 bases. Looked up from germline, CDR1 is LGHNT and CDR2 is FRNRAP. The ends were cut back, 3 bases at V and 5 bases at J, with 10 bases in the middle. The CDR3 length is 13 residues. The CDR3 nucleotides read TGTGCTAGTGGTTTACAGGGTAAGACTGAAGCTTTCTTT. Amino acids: CASGLQGKTEAFF.